The 20 T cell receptor beta chains listed next were all sequenced from one sample in a study of blood T cells in healthy people across ages. Combining a sample-barcoded 5' primer with a J-beta primer mix, a second PCR ran for roughly 7 to 12 cycles. MiXCR, applied by TCRdb to the 5' RACE reads, yields one record per CDR3 protein. This sample has over a million distinct CDR3 sequences, with roughly 45% found just once. The sequenced material came from blood. Source of these receptors: a young woman in good health.

The J gene is TRBJ2-1, the V gene TRBV7-2, with TRBD2 matching 10 bases. This CDR3 region has 19 residues. In germline, CDR1 is SGHTA, CDR2 FQGNSA. Trimming removed 1 base from V and 1 base from J; junction bases left unmatched: 10. The DNA of the CDR3 is TGTGCCAGCAGCTTAGTCGGCAGCGGGAGGGGCCGGTCCTACAATGAGCAGTTCTTC. Translating it yields CASSLVGSGRGRSYNEQFF.

The genes are TRBV29-1 and TRBJ2-5; D might be TRBD2 (5 bases). Trimming removed 7 bases from V and 11 bases from J, with 32 bases in between. CDR3 length: 16 amino acids. Looked up from germline, CDR1 is SQVTM and CDR2 is ANQGSEA. DNA for the CDR3: TGCAGCGCTGGCCGGGAAAGGGCGAGCTCCTACAATGAGCAGTACTTC. Translated: CSAGRERASSYNEQYF.

This clonotype was recorded a few times. The V call is TRBV5-1, the J call TRBJ2-1, with D unresolved. The germline V gene has CDR1 SGHRS and CDR2 YFSETQ. The CDR3 covers 16 residues. V lost 0 bases and J 6 bases, leaving 16 bases between the germline ends. The CDR3, as DNA: TGCGCCAGCAGCTTGGGATCGGCAGAGTCTTTCAATGAGCAGTTCTTC. Its translation: CASSLGSAESFNEQFF.

The chain combines TRBV15 with TRBJ1-2, with a tentative D call TRBD1 (6 bases). Trimming left V 8 bases short and J 4 bases short, with 17 bases between. CDR1 is LNHNV and CDR2 is YYDKDF in the germline V gene (reference sequence). There are 14 residues in the CDR3. The CDR3 nucleotides read TGTGCCACCGGAAATCTAGGGGGGGGCTATGGCTACACCTTC. Translating gives CATGNLGGGYGYTF.

There are a few counts of this clonotype. The J gene is TRBJ2-3, the V gene TRBV11-2; TRBD2 matches at 10 bases. The germline CDR1 and CDR2 sequences are SGHAT and FQNNGV. The V gene end was trimmed by 11 bases and the J gene end by 5 bases; junction bases not matched to a gene: 13. The CDR3 loop spans 15 amino acids. The CDR3 loop reads CAAERLAGPRDTQYF. The CDR3 DNA reads as TGTGCCGCTGAAAGACTAGCGGGCCCCAGAGATACGCAGTATTTT.

V and J are TRBV2 and TRBJ1-2; 7 bases are a match to TRBD1. Trimming at V came to 7 bases and at J to 4 bases, leaving 12 bases not matched to a gene. This CDR3 has 15 residues. Germline loops: CDR1 SNHLY, CDR2 FYNNEI. The CDR3 loop is CASNSVTTGAYGYTF. CDR3 DNA: TGTGCCAGCAATTCGGTAACAACAGGGGCCTATGGCTACACCTTC.

The J gene is TRBJ2-7, the V gene TRBV6-5, with D possibly TRBD2 on 6 matching bases. The DNA end lines up better with TRBJ2-5; the J call may be wrong. Germline CDR1 reads MNHEY; CDR2 reads SVGAGI. The CDR3 runs to 15 residues. This chain's CDR3 is CASRLGVADQETQYF. As DNA, the CDR3 is TGTGCCAGCAGACTAGGGGTAGCGGACCAAGAGACCCAGTACTTC.

Only a few counts were recorded for this clonotype. The gene calls are TRBV25-1 and TRBJ2-7; D perhaps matches TRBD2 (5 bases). Germline V CDR1 and CDR2: MGHDK, SYGVNS. The germline V and J ends were trimmed by 4 bases and 6 bases, with 13 bases remaining between them. This CDR3 has 13 residues. In nucleotides, the CDR3 is TGTGCCAGCAGTGCGGGAACCCTAACCGAGCAGTACTTC. It translates to CASSAGTLTEQYF.

The chain couples TRBV11-1 to TRBJ1-2; TRBD1 matches at 7 bases. This CDR3 spans 17 amino acids. V lost 5 bases to trimming and J lost 1 base; unmatched junction nucleotides: 13. Germline-derived CDR1 and CDR2 are SGHAT and FQDESV (reference sequence). For the CDR3, the DNA is TGTGCCAGCAGCCGAAAAACCGGGACAGCTAATAACTATGGCTACACCTTC. Protein product: CASSRKTGTANNYGYTF.

This clonotype was counted once. V usage is TRBV29-1 and J usage is TRBJ2-5, with D perhaps matching TRBD1 (6 bases). CDR3 length equals 16 residues. Germline-derived CDR1 and CDR2 are SQVTM and ANQGSEA. Trimming took 6 bases from V and 11 from J, leaving 31 bases between them. The CDR3 region has the DNA TGCAGCGTCCACAAGGGACATCTGAAAATGATCAATGAGCAGTACTTC. It yields the protein CSVHKGHLKMINEQYF. The full variable domain, in which reference TRBV29-1 and TRBJ2-5 provide the parts outside the CDR3, is SAVISQKPSRDICQRGTSLTIQCQVDSQVTMMFWYRQQPGQSLTLIATANQGSEATYESGFVIDKFPISRPNLTFSTLTVSNMSPEDSSIYLCSVHKGHLKMINEQYFGPGTRLLVL.

This chain uses TRBV9 with TRBJ1-2; D is ambiguous. V gave up 1 base and J gave up 4 bases, with 5 bases separating them. This CDR3 spans 12 amino acids. Germline loops: CDR1 SGDLS, CDR2 YYNGEE. The CDR3 nucleotides read TGTGCCAGCAGCGTACAGCCCTATGGCTACACCTTC. This sequence encodes CASSVQPYGYTF.

This clonotype turned up a few times. The J gene is TRBJ2-1, the V gene TRBV4-1; 13 nucleotides align to TRBD2. The germline V gene encodes CDR1 MGHRA and CDR2 YSYEKL. V trimming: 1 base; J trimming: 12 bases; junction bases outside the gene matches: 9. The CDR3 sequence is 16 residues long. The CDR3 DNA follows: TGCGCCAGCAGCCAAGTCCCTGGACTAGCGGGAGATGGGCAGTTCTTC. It is translated as CASSQVPGLAGDGQFF.

The chain joins TRBV20-1 to TRBJ2-3, with TRBD2 identical over 8 bases. With V trimmed by 2 bases and J by 3 bases, 10 bases remained unmatched. Germline lookup yields CDR1 DFQATT and CDR2 SNEGSKA (reference sequence). The CDR3 covers 16 residues. The CDR3 coding sequence is TGCAGTGCTAGAAGGACCAGCGGGAGTTTAACAGATACGCAGTATTTT. Translated, it gives CSARRTSGSLTDTQYF.

The rearrangement joins TRBV20-1 to TRBJ2-3; 7 nucleotides match TRBD1. The length of the CDR3 is 16 residues. Germline V gives CDR1 DFQATT, CDR2 SNEGSKA (reference sequence). V lost 2 bases, J lost 1 base, and 9 bases stayed unmatched. CDR3 protein: CSARSPRQGRTDTQYF. CDR3 DNA sequence: TGCAGTGCTAGATCCCCGAGACAGGGACGCACAGATACGCAGTATTTT.

The gene calls are TRBV20-1 and TRBJ2-3; weak D call: TRBD1 (6 bases). Per the germline V gene, CDR1 is DFQATT and CDR2 is SNEGSKA (reference sequence). This CDR3 spans 13 amino acids. The chain's CDR3 is CSTDQGSTDTQYF. The DNA for the CDR3 is TGCAGCACAGACCAGGGGAGCACAGATACGCAGTATTTT.

CDR3 nucleotides: TGTGCCATCAGTGATCCCGGGACGGCCACCTACGAGCAGTACTTC. Protein sequence: CAISDPGTATYEQYF. The gene calls are TRBV10-3 and TRBJ2-7; possibly TRBD1 or TRBD2 for D (5 bases each). The CDR3 is 15 residues long. The V and J ends lost 3 bases and 2 bases respectively, with 14 bases between them. The germline V gene encodes CDR1 ENHRY and CDR2 SYGVKD.

This rearrangement joins TRBV3-1 to TRBJ1-2; D remains ambiguous. The V and J ends lost 2 bases and 8 bases respectively, with 9 bases between them. Germline loops: CDR1 LGHDT, CDR2 YNNKEL (reference sequence). The CDR3 length is 12 residues. CDR3 amino acids: CASSQSGQGYTF. The CDR3 nucleotides read TGTGCCAGCAGCCAATCTGGGCAGGGCTACACCTTC.

A word on this clonotype: One base away lies a much larger clone, so this may be a sequencing read error. The J gene is TRBJ1-5, the V gene TRBV20-1; D ambiguous. With 8 bases removed from V and 2 bases from J, the gap between germline ends came to 16 bases. The CDR3 loop spans 14 amino acids. Germline CDR1 reads DFQATT; CDR2 reads SNEGSKA (reference sequence). The CDR3 sequence is CSTTTIDGNQPQHF. The CDR3 coding sequence is TGCAGTACTACTACCATCGATGGCAATCAGCCCCAGCATTTT.

This clonotype was observed a single time. This chain joins TRBV2 and TRBJ1-1, with unresolved D. The CDR3 sequence is 14 residues long. The V gene lost 4 bases and the J gene lost 1 base, with 10 bases spanning the gap. Per the germline V gene, CDR1 is SNHLY and CDR2 is FYNNEI. CDR3 residues: CASSAKVGNTEAFF. Here the CDR3 DNA reads TGTGCCAGCAGTGCCAAGGTTGGGAACACTGAAGCTTTCTTT.

This clonotype came up a few times. This chain joins TRBV19 and TRBJ2-7; D is perhaps TRBD1 (5 bases). Trimming shortened V by 1 base and J by 3 bases, and 22 bases separated the two germline ends. The germline V gene encodes CDR1 LNHDA and CDR2 SQIVND (reference sequence). This CDR3 has 18 residues. The CDR3 bases are TGTGCCAGTAGTATAGCGTTTGGGGCAGGGATGGACGACTACGAGCAGTACTTC. This sequence encodes CASSIAFGAGMDDYEQYF.